This T cell receptor (beta chain) derives from a study of blood T cell repertoires in COVID-19. Study context: Whether acute or convalescent, the COVID-19 samples came from the United States, Italy and Spain. The analysed material was cDNA or gDNA that came from T cells, B-cell-depleted T cells, or PBMCs.

The V end was cut by 5 bases, the J end by 2 bases, with 16 bases between. In germline, CDR1 is SGHVS, CDR2 FNYEAQ. The CDR3 spans 15 residues. Original methodology: Estimation of nucleated cell counts was performed using reference gene primer amplification. TCRdb keeps only in-frame clones here, not all; method: immunoSEQ multiplex PCR. The V and J calls and clone size were taken over from that table, and D and trimming were inferred from the DNA. The repertoire holds roughly 240,000 clones, with approximately 86% as singletons. This clone appeared once. The sequenced sample was peripheral blood. The gene calls are TRBV7-6 and TRBJ2-7, with TRBD1 as a possible D gene (6 bases). The TCR comes from a woman aged 25 to 39 who had recovered from COVID-19. CDR3: CASSERGQGPYEQYF. The DNA for the CDR3 is TGTGCCAGCAGCGAAAGGGGCCAGGGGCCCTACGAGCAGTACTTC.